Listed below are T cell receptor beta chains from one sample, sequenced in a study of naive and memory T cell subsets. One entry per CDR3 protein results from TCRdb running MiXCR on the 5' RACE reads. Of over 45,000 distinct CDR3 sequences in the sample, around 7.3% were seen once. The receptors derive from a female donor in good health. CDR3s include the opening cysteine and the closing phenylalanine or tryptophan. A D gene is named only where the DNA matches it firmly. Expanded clones are given a class, and other clones once, few, many or no size at all.

- | many | TRBJ1-3 | TRBV29-1 | TGCAGCGTTGAATCTTCCGGGAACACCATATATTTT | CSVESSGNTIYF
- | few | TRBJ1-1 | TRBV5-1 | TGCGCCAGCAGTCCCAGGGAGTCATCGAACACTGAAGCTTTCTTT | CASSPRESSNTEAFF
- | few | TRBJ2-2 | TRBV7-9 | TGTGCCAGCCAGGGGAACACCGGGGAGCTGTTTTTT | CASQGNTGELFF
- | many | TRBJ2-7 | TRBV21-1 | TGTGCCAGCACTACCGGACTAGCGGGGGAGCAGTACTTC | CASTTGLAGEQYF
- | few | TRBJ2-2 | TRBV6-5 | TGTGCCAGCAGACAGCGAGGGGTCCCAGGGTTAGCGAACACCGGGGAGCTGTTTTTT | CASRQRGVPGLANTGELFF
TRBD1 | - | TRBJ1-2 | TRBV5-4 | TGTGCCAGCAGCTTGGGGGACAGACCCTATGGCGACACCTTC | CASSLGDRPYGDTF
- | many | TRBJ1-1 | TRBV18 | TGTGCCAGCTCCCTCGGACACGCTGAAGCTTTCTTT | CASSLGHAEAFF
- | few | TRBJ2-1 | TRBV9 | TGTGCCAGCAGCGTAGGATCGCCTGGCTACAATGAGCAGTTCTTC | CASSVGSPGYNEQFF
TRBD1 | few | TRBJ1-4 | TRBV19 | TGTGCCAGTAGTATATCGACAGGGCGGAAGAATGAAAAACTGTTTTTT | CASSISTGRKNEKLFF
- | many | TRBJ1-6 | TRBV4-2 | TGTGCCAGCAGCCAATGGGCACCTGCGTTGGGGCCGAATTCACCCCTCCACTTT | CASSQWAPALGPNSPLHF
- | - | TRBJ1-4 | TRBV12-3/TRBV12-4 | TGTGCCAGCAGCATCCGGGACGGGAATGAAAAACTGTTTTTT | CASSIRDGNEKLFF
- | many | TRBJ1-4 | TRBV15 | TGTGCCACGAGATTTAGCAATGAAAAACTGTTTTTT | CATRFSNEKLFF
TRBD1 | many | TRBJ1-2 | TRBV6-5 | TGTGCCAGCAGGACCGGACAGGGGGCGCGCGGCTACACCTTC | CASRTGQGARGYTF
- | few | TRBJ2-1 | TRBV7-2 | TGTGCCAGCACCCTAGGCTTGGGCAGCGTTGTGGACAATGAGCAGTTCTTC | CASTLGLGSVVDNEQFF
- | many | TRBJ1-4 | TRBV29-1 | TGCAGCGTAACCAATCTGTCTGGGGAAAAACTGTTTTTT | CSVTNLSGEKLFF
- | few | TRBJ1-2 | TRBV6-2/TRBV6-3 | TGTGCCAGCAGTTCCACCTATGGCTACACCTTC | CASSSTYGYTF
- | few | TRBJ1-4 | TRBV5-1 | TGCGCCAGCACAACGACAGGTCTGACTAATGAAAAACTGTTTTTT | CASTTTGLTNEKLFF
TRBD1 | - | TRBJ2-1 | TRBV12-3/TRBV12-4 | TGTGCCAGCAGTCTCCAGGGTGTTGTGGGACAGGGGCTTCTGGATGAGCAGTTCTTC | CASSLQGVVGQGLLDEQFF
- | many | TRBJ1-6 | TRBV10-3 | TGTGCCATCAGTGCCAGGGAAAGGCCACCCCTCCACTTT | CAISARERPPLHF
TRBD2 | few | TRBJ2-3 | TRBV6-5 | TGTGCCAGCAGTTTTAGCGGGGGACACCCTGGGGATACGCAGTATTTT | CASSFSGGHPGDTQYF
TRBD1 | - | TRBJ2-3 | TRBV28 | TGTGCCAGCAGTTTATTGACAGGGGGTAAAGATACGCAGTATTTT | CASSLLTGGKDTQYF
TRBD1 | many | TRBJ2-3 | TRBV7-2 | TGTGCCAGCAGCCGGGACAGCAGCACAGATACGCAGTATTTT | CASSRDSSTDTQYF
TRBD1 | few | TRBJ2-7 | TRBV6-1 | TGTGCCTCCCGAAATGGCCCCGGGACAGGGGCGTACGAGCAGTACTTC | CASRNGPGTGAYEQYF
- | few | TRBJ1-1 | TRBV4-3 | TGCGCCAGCAGCCAAGAAATGTATCAAACTGAAGCTTTCTTT | CASSQEMYQTEAFF
- | few | TRBJ2-7 | TRBV7-2 | TGTGCCAGCAGCTCCTCAGACGGTACCTACGAGCAGTACTTC | CASSSSDGTYEQYF
TRBD2 | few | TRBJ2-3 | TRBV19 | TGTGCCAGTAGTCCCCAAGCGGGGGCATCAGATACGCAGTATTTT | CASSPQAGASDTQYF
- | many | TRBJ2-2 | TRBV20-1 | TGCAGTGCTAGAGAACAGGGAGGTCCCGGGGAGCTGTTTTTT | CSAREQGGPGELFF
- | many | TRBJ2-7 | TRBV20-1 | TGCAGTGCCTTGATGGGGGGACGCCTGACCTACGAGCAGTACTTC | CSALMGGRLTYEQYF
TRBD2 | many | TRBJ2-3 | TRBV7-7 | TGTGCTAGCAGCATTCAAGCGGGGGGCGGCTCAGATACGCAGTATTTT | CASSIQAGGGSDTQYF
- | many | TRBJ1-1 | TRBV7-9 | TGTGCCAGCAGCTTAGAGACGGCTGAAGCTTTCTTT | CASSLETAEAFF
- | many | TRBJ1-2 | TRBV3-1 | TGTGCCAGCAGCCTGGCTTCGGACTATGGCTACACCTTC | CASSLASDYGYTF
- | many | TRBJ2-1 | TRBV6-2/TRBV6-3 | TGTGCCAGCAGTTACGGGGGGGCCCGCTACAATGAGCAGTTCTTC | CASSYGGARYNEQFF
- | many | TRBJ1-5 | TRBV12-3/TRBV12-4 | TGTGCCAGCAGTCTGGCCTCAGACCAGCCCCAGCATTTT | CASSLASDQPQHF
TRBD2 | many | TRBJ2-5 | TRBV20-1 | TGCAGTGCTAAACGCCTAGCGGGGGTCCAAGAGACCCAGTACTTC | CSAKRLAGVQETQYF
- | few | TRBJ2-1 | TRBV7-2 | TGTGCCAGCAGCCCCCTGGCAGGAGTCGGTGAGCAGTTCTTC | CASSPLAGVGEQFF
- | - | TRBJ1-4 | TRBV7-9 | TGTGCCAGCAGCTTTACAAGTCAGGGTCAACTGTTTTTT | CASSFTSQGQLFF
TRBD1 | many | TRBJ1-1 | TRBV20-1 | TGCAGTGCTAGAGATGGCAGGGGGGGGACTGAAGCTTTCTTT | CSARDGRGGTEAFF
- | few | TRBJ1-2 | TRBV4-2 | TGTGCCAGCAGCCAAGATTTGGGGGGCTATGGCGACACCTTC | CASSQDLGGYGDTF
TRBD1 | few | TRBJ2-3 | TRBV6-5 | TGTGCCAGCAGTTACTTACAGGGGGTAGATACGCAGTATTTT | CASSYLQGVDTQYF
- | few | TRBJ1-2 | TRBV4-1 | TGCGCCAGCAGCCGGCAGCCGGACGGGCCTTCACAATATGGCTACACCTTC | CASSRQPDGPSQYGYTF
- | few | TRBJ1-6 | TRBV5-1 | TGCGCCAGCAGACTAGGACAGTACAATAATTCACCCCTCCACTTT | CASRLGQYNNSPLHF
- | many | TRBJ1-1 | TRBV29-1 | TGCAGCGTTACACCGCCTGTCGGGAACACTGAAGCTTTCTTT | CSVTPPVGNTEAFF
- | - | TRBJ2-3 | TRBV4-3 | TGCGCCAGCAGCCAGATTCAGGGTAAAGGCACAGATACGCAGTATTTT | CASSQIQGKGTDTQYF
- | - | TRBJ1-4 | TRBV12-3/TRBV12-4 | TGTGCCAGCAGTTTAGGCGCGGTTGCAACTAATGAAAAACTGTTTTTT | CASSLGAVATNEKLFF
- | many | TRBJ1-2 | TRBV20-1 | TGCAGTGCTAGAGATTACTCCAGGGAAAGCTCCTATGGCTACACCTTC | CSARDYSRESSYGYTF
- | - | TRBJ1-5 | TRBV9 | TGTGCCAGCAGCGCGCGCCCGGGACTCCCGAAGCATTTT | CASSARPGLPKHF
TRBD1 | - | TRBJ1-1 | TRBV20-1 | TGCAGTGCTGAGGGGGCGCCGGGCACTGAAGCTTTCTTT | CSAEGAPGTEAFF
- | - | TRBJ2-3 | TRBV30 | TGTGCCGGCAGGGGAGCAGGGGATACGCAGTATTTT | CAGRGAGDTQYF
TRBD1 | - | TRBJ1-4 | TRBV6-5 | TGTGCCAGCAGTTACGAGGGACAGGTTAATGAAAAACTGTTTTTT | CASSYEGQVNEKLFF